The clone carrying this T cell receptor (beta chain) was seen at least ten times. Its matching antigen is unknown. Tagging with unique molecular identifiers was applied to individual cDNA molecules. Via MiXCR, TCRdb re-called the 5' RACE reads, giving one row per CDR3 protein. The data contain about 110,000 distinct CDR3 sequences, around 10% of them seen just once; the ten biggest clones take up 3.1%. This entry belongs to a study of early T cells in non-severe SARS-CoV-2 infection. Study at large: Sequencing used unsorted whole-blood bulk RNA, so chains lack pairing. The study, taken as a whole, reports: Matches to VDJdb favored anti-spike CD8 responses and missed private and CD4 specificities.

This CDR3 contains 14 residues. Germline CDR1 ENHRY, CDR2 SYGVKD. V lost 4 bases and J 0 bases, leaving 7 bases between the germline ends. The sequencing sample was made of whole blood. The chain uses TRBV10-3 and TRBJ1-5; D unclear. The TCR was taken from an adult who was a healthcare worker with PCR-confirmed SARS-CoV-2 infection or an uninfected control (not recorded which). CDR3 sequence: CAISAGNSNQPQHF. The CDR3 DNA follows: TGTGCCATCAGTGCGGGGAATAGCAATCAGCCCCAGCATTTT.